Here is one T cell receptor beta chain with its context. The PCR was carried out with 60 Vbeta primers and 13 Jbeta primers. TCRdb keeps only in-frame clones here, not all; method: immunoSEQ multiplex PCR. The sample yields approximately 190,000 clones, around four fifths seen once. This specimen comes from a study of cytomegalovirus exposure and HLA in healthy donors. CDR3 size: 15 residues. Germline-derived CDR1 and CDR2 are MNHNY and SVGAGI (reference sequence). Trimming shortened V by 6 bases and J by 3 bases, and 17 bases separated the two germline ends. The V gene is TRBV6-6, the J gene TRBJ1-1, with D perhaps matching TRBD1 (5 bases). The receptor's source is a man aged 40-49 years in good health and CMV-seropositive. Sequenced input: PBMCs. CDR3: CASSYEGQGYTEAFF. CDR3 nucleotides: TGTGCCAGCAGCTATGAAGGACAAGGGTACACTGAAGCTTTCTTT.